This is a list of T cell receptor beta chains from one sample in a study of T cell repertoires in cytomegalovirus infection. These receptors' targets are unknown. TCRdb reprocessed the reads via MiXCR and lists one record per CDR3 protein. Here the sample spans approximately 390,000 distinct CDR3 sequences, roughly 36% being singletons. The source material was cultured PBMCs, sampled from culture after CMV antigen stimulation. All receptors come from a human donor in good health (CMV status not recorded). Some clones in this sample may be carry-over from other donors' samples. CDR3s include the opening cysteine and the closing phenylalanine or tryptophan.

TRBV4-1	14	TRBJ2-5	CASSHGQSQETQYF
TRBV28	14	TRBJ1-1	CASSFHSSGAQAFF
TRBV7-2	14	TRBJ2-1	CASSLSVRSNEQFF
TRBV7-2	16	TRBJ2-2	CASSSRAGTLPGELFF
TRBV10-3	13	TRBJ1-5	CAISDGGHQPQHF
TRBV6-2/TRBV6-3	13	TRBJ1-2	CASSYSELNGYTF
TRBV7-9	15	TRBJ2-3	CASSVDKSLTDTQYF
TRBV19	17	TRBJ2-2	CASSSARGVGNTGELFF
TRBV19	9	TRBJ2-1	CASPGEQFF
TRBV30	17	TRBJ1-5	CAWSSKSRTDSNQPQHF
TRBV7-2	15	TRBJ2-1	CASSLSDRGYNEQFF
TRBV7-2	13	TRBJ1-1	CASSTTGRTEAFF
TRBV6-2/TRBV6-3	17	TRBJ2-1	CASSYRSPGTFYNEQFF
TRBV20-1	16	TRBJ2-1	CSARWTSGKYYNEQFF
TRBV6-1	15	TRBJ2-1	CASRGREARLWEQFF
TRBV7-8	14	TRBJ2-5	CASSQREGKETQYF
TRBV5-4	14	TRBJ2-3	CASSISGLTDTQYF
TRBV10-3	15	TRBJ2-7	CAISHDRGRLGEQYF
TRBV5-6	14	TRBJ2-3	CASVDRGTTDTQYF
TRBV7-2	13	TRBJ2-2	CASSFSAAGELFF
TRBV7-2	14	TRBJ1-5	CASSPSRDNRPQHF
TRBV6-8	16	TRBJ2-3	CASSYSFLPSTDTQYF
TRBV7-2	15	TRBJ2-7	CASSRQGSDPYEQYF
TRBV4-2	13	TRBJ1-2	CASSQGGRSGYTF
TRBV28	17	TRBJ2-3	CASSLEASGRLTDTQYF
TRBV19	15	TRBJ1-2	CASSIDPAGTYGYTF
TRBV24-1	17	TRBJ2-1	CATSDSSLAGVYNEQFF
TRBV19	11	TRBJ1-2	CASFSVYGYTF
TRBV19	15	TRBJ2-1	CASSIDTFDYNEQFF
TRBV6-5	17	TRBJ2-7	CASSYILGQGYPYEQYF
TRBV4-2	16	TRBJ2-7	CASSQGVAGVSYEQYF
TRBV7-8	14	TRBJ1-2	CASSLAEQGYGYTF
TRBV19	13	TRBJ1-2	CASSTTVNYGYTF
TRBV7-6	12	TRBJ2-4	CASSSPGDIQYF
TRBV12-3/TRBV12-4	17	TRBJ2-2	CASSFLRQGEVGGELFF
TRBV7-3	15	TRBJ2-2	CASSLGGHPTGELFF
TRBV6-2/TRBV6-3	15	TRBJ1-5	CASKADFLGNQPQHF
TRBV20-1	12	TRBJ1-4	CSARRQGGKLFF
TRBV7-3	13	TRBJ2-1	CASSLNKRNEQFF
TRBV7-2	21	TRBJ2-3	CASSLVSSLGRAGLSTDTQYF
TRBV18	11	TRBJ2-1	CASSQGGEQFF
TRBV5-1	14	TRBJ2-3	CASSLTAMTDTQYF
TRBV7-2	17	TRBJ2-6	CASSLGAVAAGANVLTF